This T cell receptor (beta chain) was profiled in a study of blood T cell repertoires in COVID-19. Study information: Samples taken during acute and convalescent COVID-19 were collected in the United States, Italy and Spain. Nucleic acid was either cDNA or gDNA, and it came from T cells, B-cell-depleted T cells, or PBMCs.

How the authors handled the data: Reference gene primer amplification yielded estimated nucleated cell counts. Using immunoSEQ multiplex PCR, the repertoire was profiled, and TCRdb retains in-frame clones only, with some absent. V, J and clone size are taken as reported in that table, and D and trimming were inferred from the DNA itself. The table includes more than 85,000 clones, around 87% detected once. Germline assignment: CDR1 SGHKS and CDR2 YYEKEE (reference sequence). The junction had 4 bases not matched to a gene; V was cut back by 0 bases and J by 12 bases. The CDR3 is 13 amino acids. By share, this clone counts as medium-sized (0.01 to 0.1%).

The sample consisted of peripheral blood. The clonotype was recovered from a human donor in a cohort sampled during active COVID-19. The chain combines TRBV5-5 with TRBJ1-2; 11 nucleotides match TRBD1. The CDR3 reads CASSLGTGGGDTF. The CDR3 bases are TGTGCCAGCAGCTTGGGGACAGGGGGCGGAGACACCTTC.